The TCR beta chain under discussion was sequenced for a study of blood T cells in healthy people across ages. Study-level results: Unsorted PBMCs prevented conclusive naive versus antigen-experienced comparison. The fall in TCR beta diversity per million T cells was roughly linear with age.

Each sample had at least 6 million PBMCs isolated. This clonotype has a handful of counts. What it recognizes is unknown. Sample-barcoded 5' priming and a J-beta primer mix drove a second PCR of roughly 7 to 11 cycles. Each cDNA molecule was tagged by a template-switch adaptor with 12 random nucleotides. TCRdb fed the 5' RACE reads into MiXCR, producing one record per CDR3 protein. The sample consists of about 1.6 million distinct CDR3 sequences, roughly a third of them appearing once. CDR1 is ENHRY, CDR2 SYGVKD, per germline. This CDR3 region has 17 residues. Trimming at V came to 5 bases and at J to 5 bases, leaving 10 bases not matched to a gene.

The TCR originated in a young woman in good health. The V gene is TRBV10-3, the J gene TRBJ2-1; 12 bases are a match to TRBD1. Sequencing was performed on blood. For the CDR3, the DNA is TGTGCCATCAGTCCGGCCGGGACAGGGGGCGCGGACAATGAGCAGTTCTTC. It codes for CAISPAGTGGADNEQFF.